This entry describes one T cell receptor beta chain. The CDR3 totals 18 residues. Germline V gives CDR1 SGHNT, CDR2 YYREEE (reference sequence). V was clipped by 1 base and J by 6 bases; unmatched bases: 11. Original methodology: The assay estimated nucleated cells by amplifying reference gene primers. The method was immunoSEQ multiplex PCR; TCRdb's version includes in-frame clones alone and lacks a portion of them. The V and J calls and clone size are taken from that table; D and trimming were inferred from the DNA. Among about 150,000 clones listed, 80% to 90% were seen once. Followed over time, Seattle patients had been enrolled while infection was active. This entry belongs to a study of blood T cell repertoires in COVID-19. Study-wide background: Material from acute and convalescent COVID-19 was sourced from the United States, Italy and Spain. PBMCs, B-cell-depleted T cells, or T cells provided the cDNA or gDNA that made up the material.

The rearrangement uses TRBV5-4 and TRBJ2-1; 12 nucleotides align to TRBD2. This sequence was found in an older woman with COVID-19, enrolled during active disease. Material: peripheral blood. CDR3 region: CASSLWGLAGRVANEQFF. CDR3 in DNA: TGTGCCAGCAGCTTGTGGGGACTAGCGGGCCGCGTCGCCAATGAGCAGTTCTTC.